One and the same sample provided the 22 T cell receptor beta chains below, sequenced in a study of technical replicates of blood from several donors. Produced via immunoSEQ multiplex PCR; TCRdb's table is partial and in-frame only. The sample yields tens of thousands of clones, around 87% seen once. The sequenced sample consisted of PBMCs. These receptors all stem from a human donor in good health. Some clones in this sample may be carry-over from other donors' samples.

V and J are TRBV12-5 and TRBJ2-2; 10 bases match TRBD1. V trimming: 7 bases; J trimming: 6 bases; junction bases outside the gene matches: 5. The germline CDR1 and CDR2 sequences are LGHNT and FRNRAP. This CDR3 is 14 amino acids long. The CDR3 nucleotides read TGTGCTAGTGTCCTAGGACAGGGGGCCGGGGAGCTGTTTTTT. Amino acid sequence: CASVLGQGAGELFF.

V gene TRBV2 combines with J gene TRBJ1-1, with a tentative D call TRBD1 (6 bases). The CDR3 has 17 amino acids. V shed 4 bases and J shed 3 bases, with 21 bases lying between them. Germline-derived CDR1 and CDR2 are SNHLY and FYNNEI. Written as DNA, the CDR3 is TGTGCCAGCAGTGCCTTAAAGTCGGCACAGGGATACACTGAAGCTTTCTTT. Protein sequence: CASSALKSAQGYTEAFF.

This clone has only a few counts. The rearrangement links TRBV14 to TRBJ2-7, with 13 bases identical to TRBD2. This CDR3 spans 14 amino acids. Germline trimming cut 4 bases from V and 9 bases from J; bases unmatched to any gene: 6. The germline V gene encodes CDR1 SGHDN and CDR2 FVKESK. The CDR3 is CASSRGLAGVGQYF. CDR3 coding DNA: TGTGCCAGCAGCCGAGGACTAGCGGGAGTGGGGCAGTACTTC.

The rearrangement links TRBV7-9 to TRBJ2-7; perhaps TRBD2 as D (5 bases). Germline CDR1 SEHNR, CDR2 FQNEAQ (reference sequence). The CDR3 runs to 14 residues. The V and J ends lost 5 bases and 2 bases respectively, with 13 bases between them. CDR3 region: CASSRPDSTYEQYF. CDR3 DNA sequence: TGTGCCAGCAGCCGACCGGACTCAACCTACGAGCAGTACTTC.

This chain joins TRBV2 and TRBJ1-6; TRBD1 matches at 10 bases. The CDR3 is 15 residues long. V gave up 1 base and J gave up 10 bases; unmatched junction bases: 4. Germline CDR1 SNHLY, CDR2 FYNNEI. CDR3 nucleotides: TGTGCCAGCAGTGAAGGCGGGACAGGGGTGTCACCCCTCCACTTT. Residues: CASSEGGTGVSPLHF. The complete variable domain, with remaining parts taken from reference TRBV2 and TRBJ1-6, reads EPEVTQTPSHQVTQMGQEVILRCVPISNHLYFYWYRQILGQKVEFLVSFYNNEISEKSEIFDDQFSVERPDGSNFTLKIRSTKLEDSAMYFCASSEGGTGVSPLHFGNGTRLTVT.

The V gene is TRBV18, the J gene TRBJ2-1, with 9 bases fitting TRBD2. Germline values: CDR1 KGHSH, CDR2 LQKENI. J was trimmed by 7 bases and V by 0 bases; bases with no gene match: 13. This CDR3 comprises 18 residues. Written as DNA, the CDR3 is TGTGCCAGCTCACCACCCTCGGGGGCTAGCGGGATGAAGAATGAGCAGTTCTTC. Translating it yields CASSPPSGASGMKNEQFF.

A note on this clone: Compared with germline, one end of the junction differs, possibly owing to a read error. This chain connects TRBV12-5 to TRBJ1-2; no firm D call. The CDR3 consists of 15 residues. CDR1 is LGHNT and CDR2 is FRNRAP in the germline V gene. DNA for the CDR3: TGTGCTAGTGGCTTGGACCGGGGTGGGGAGTATGGCTACACCTTC. This translates into CASGLDRGGEYGYTF.

The rearrangement joins TRBV4-3 to TRBJ1-6; TRBD1 might be the D (5 bases). Trimming removed 0 bases from V and 7 bases from J, with 13 bases in between. Looked up from germline, CDR1 is LGHNA and CDR2 is YSLEER. CDR3 size: 16 residues. CDR3 residues: CASSQDWQGRNSPLHF. The CDR3 DNA sequence: TGCGCCAGCAGCCAAGATTGGCAGGGAAGAAATTCACCCCTCCACTTT.

The V gene is TRBV6-1, the J gene TRBJ2-7; D possibly corresponds to TRBD2 (7 bases). Germline loops: CDR1 MNHNS, CDR2 SASEGT. This CDR3 has 14 residues. Trimming cost V 8 bases and J 1 base, with 15 bases left between them. The CDR3 protein is CASWGRGPSYEQYF. CDR3 nucleotide sequence: TGTGCCAGCTGGGGGCGGGGGCCTTCCTACGAGCAGTACTTC.

V gene TRBV4-3 combines with J gene TRBJ2-1; 11 nucleotides align to TRBD2. CDR3 length equals 17 residues. Germline V gene sequence: CDR1 LGHNA, CDR2 YSLEER. The V gene end was trimmed by 2 bases and the J gene end by 8 bases; junction bases not matched to a gene: 11. CDR3 sequence reads: CASSQRVSGGGADEQFF. As DNA, the CDR3 is TGCGCCAGCAGCCAAAGGGTTAGCGGGGGGGGAGCCGATGAGCAGTTCTTC.

The chain employs TRBV2 and TRBJ1-3; 8 nucleotides align to TRBD1. Germline CDR1 reads SNHLY; CDR2 reads FYNNEI. V lost 2 bases and J lost 3; bases outside the gene matches: 3. CDR3 length: 15 residues. The CDR3 region has the DNA TGTGCCAGCAGTGAACAGGGGGCTAATGGAAACACCATATATTTT. It is translated as CASSEQGANGNTIYF.

For the CDR3, the DNA is TGTGCCAGCAGTCCCCACCGGAGCTCCTACAATGAGCAGTTCTTC. As protein: CASSPHRSSYNEQFF. V usage is TRBV25-1 and J usage is TRBJ2-1; D remains ambiguous. The CDR3 spans 15 residues. Germline values: CDR1 MGHDK, CDR2 SYGVNS. Trimming removed 5 bases from V and 0 bases from J, with 11 bases in between.

The J gene is TRBJ2-3, the V gene TRBV27; 7 nucleotides line up with TRBD1. From germline, CDR1 is MNHEY and CDR2 SMNVEV (reference sequence). Trimming at V came to 5 bases and at J to 2 bases, leaving 10 bases not matched to a gene. The CDR3 is made up of 16 amino acids. CDR3 DNA sequence: TGTGCCAGCAGTCCGCGCCTGACAGGGCTCACAGATACGCAGTATTTT. Encoded protein: CASSPRLTGLTDTQYF.

By share, this clone counts as medium-sized. CDR3 bases: TGTGCCAGCAGCCAATTTTCAGCACAGGGGCGCTCGGAGACCCAGTACTTC. It yields the protein CASSQFSAQGRSETQYF. The chain recombines TRBV16 with TRBJ2-5; 7 nucleotides agree with TRBD1. The germline V gene has CDR1 KGHSY and CDR2 FQNENV. The V segment lost 1 base and the J segment 5 bases; nucleotides outside the gene matches: 13. CDR3 size: 17 residues.

The chain uses TRBV6-5 and TRBJ1-1, with unresolved D. The V end was cut by 0 bases, the J end by 4 bases, with 6 bases between. This CDR3 has 13 residues. Germline V gene data show CDR1 as MNHEY and CDR2 as SVGAGI. CDR3 sequence reads: CASSYSIITEAFF. The DNA for the CDR3 is TGTGCCAGCAGTTACTCTATTATCACTGAAGCTTTCTTT.

V and J are TRBV10-1 and TRBJ2-7; a weak D match, TRBD2 (5 bases). From germline, CDR1 is WNHNN and CDR2 SYGVQD (reference sequence). Trimming removed 0 bases at V and 5 bases at J, with 14 bases between. The CDR3 consists of 15 residues. The CDR3 DNA follows: TGCGCCAGCAGTGAGTCTTGGCAGTTCGGGAACGAGCAGTACTTC. Its protein is CASSESWQFGNEQYF.

In this sample, this clone turned up a few times. The chain combines TRBV29-1 with TRBJ1-1, with TRBD1 identical over 7 bases. This CDR3 is 11 amino acids long. V shed 7 bases and J 4 bases; nucleotides not matched to a gene: 3. Germline loops: CDR1 SQVTM, CDR2 ANQGSEA. CDR3 residues: CSGTGGTEAFF. In DNA form, the CDR3 reads TGCAGCGGGACAGGTGGCACTGAAGCTTTCTTT.

This sequence joins TRBV7-6 and TRBJ1-1; D is unclear. The germline V and J ends were trimmed by 0 bases and 0 bases, with 8 bases remaining between them. This CDR3 has 15 amino acids. The germline CDR1 and CDR2 sequences are SGHVS and FNYEAQ. In nucleotides, the CDR3 is TGTGCCAGCAGCTTAGCGCTAGAGATGAACACTGAAGCTTTCTTT. Amino acids: CASSLALEMNTEAFF. Combining the CDR3 with reference TRBV7-6 and TRBJ1-1 gives the whole variable domain GAGVSQSPRYKVTKRGQDVALRCDPISGHVSLYWYRQALGQGPEFLTYFNYEAQQDKSGLPNDRFSAERPEGSISTLTIQRTEQRDSAMYRCASSLALEMNTEAFFGQGTRLTVV.

The rearrangement links TRBV9 to TRBJ2-3; 9 bases are shared with TRBD2. The CDR3 extends over 15 amino acids. CDR1 and CDR2 (germline): SGDLS, YYNGEE. The V segment lost 4 bases and the J segment 6 bases; nucleotides outside the gene matches: 9. CDR3 sequence: CASSLAGGSGDTQYF. CDR3 coding DNA: TGTGCCAGCAGCCTGGCGGGGGGGTCGGGGGATACGCAGTATTTT.

CDR3 coding DNA: TGTGCCAGCAGCTTTACTAGCGGGGGCTACCCCTACGAGCAGTACTTC. It yields the protein CASSFTSGGYPYEQYF. The chain uses TRBV7-8 and TRBJ2-7; 11 nucleotides agree with TRBD2. In germline, CDR1 is SGHVS, CDR2 FQNEAQ. V lost 3 bases and J lost 2; bases outside the gene matches: 6. This CDR3 region has 16 residues.

In this sample, this clone turned up a few times. This chain uses TRBV6-4 with TRBJ2-3; D unresolved. The CDR3 has 13 amino acids. Germline assignment: CDR1 MRHNA and CDR2 SNTAGT. Trimming took 8 bases from V and 4 from J, leaving 13 bases between them. The CDR3 DNA is TGTGCCAGCTCCCGTGAGGTAGCAGATACGCAGTATTTT. The encoded protein is CASSREVADTQYF.

The V and J genes are TRBV5-3 and TRBJ2-3; TRBD2 matches at 9 bases. TRBV5-3 is flagged as an ORF with uncertain function. J lost 0 bases, V lost 5 bases, and 7 bases had no gene match. The CDR3 is 16 residues long. The CDR3 is CARRSRLADSTDTQYF. In DNA, the CDR3 is TGTGCCAGAAGATCTCGACTAGCGGACAGCACAGATACGCAGTATTTT.